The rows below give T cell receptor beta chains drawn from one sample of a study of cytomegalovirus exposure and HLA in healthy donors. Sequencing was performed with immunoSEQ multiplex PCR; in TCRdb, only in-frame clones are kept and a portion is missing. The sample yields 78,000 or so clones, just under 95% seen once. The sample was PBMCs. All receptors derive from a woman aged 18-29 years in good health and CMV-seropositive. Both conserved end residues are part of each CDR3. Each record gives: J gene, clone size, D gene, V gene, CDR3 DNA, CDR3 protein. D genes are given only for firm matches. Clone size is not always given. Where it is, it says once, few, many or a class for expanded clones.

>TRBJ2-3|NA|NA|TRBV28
TGTGCCAGCAGTTCCCCTATGCGCGGGGGCACAGATACGCAGTATTTT
CASSSPMRGGTDTQYF
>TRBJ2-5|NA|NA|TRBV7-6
TGTGCCAGCAGCCCTGGGACTTTAAGGGAGACCCAGTACTTC
CASSPGTLRETQYF
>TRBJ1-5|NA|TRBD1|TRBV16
TGTGCCAGCAGCCAATTAGGACAGGCTAATCAGCCCCAGCATTTT
CASSQLGQANQPQHF
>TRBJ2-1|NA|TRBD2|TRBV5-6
TGTGCCAGCAGTTCGGGACTAGCGGGAGGTTTCTTC
CASSSGLAGGFF
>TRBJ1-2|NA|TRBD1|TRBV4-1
TGCGCCAGCAGCCAACATCAGGGGGACTATGGCTACACCTTC
CASSQHQGDYGYTF
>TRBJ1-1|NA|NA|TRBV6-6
TGTGCCAGCAGTTACTCGGACACCAACACTGAAGCTTTCTTT
CASSYSDTNTEAFF
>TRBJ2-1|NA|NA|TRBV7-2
TGTGCCAGCAGCTTAGCGTACGGGAGCTCCTACAATGAGCAGTTCTTC
CASSLAYGSSYNEQFF
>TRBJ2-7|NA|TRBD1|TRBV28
TGTGCCAGCAGCCTCCCCGGGACAGGGAAGTACGAGCAGTACTTC
CASSLPGTGKYEQYF
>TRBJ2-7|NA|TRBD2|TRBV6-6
TGTGCCAGCACCTACGGCCTAGCGGGGGGCCAAGACGAGCAGTACTTC
CASTYGLAGGQDEQYF
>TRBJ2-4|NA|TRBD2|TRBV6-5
TGTGCCAGCAGCCTAGCGGGGGGGGCCAAAAACATTCAGTACTTC
CASSLAGGAKNIQYF
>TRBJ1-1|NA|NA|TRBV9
TGTGCCAGCAGCGTAAATCCAGCCGGGGGCACTGAAGCTTTCTTT
CASSVNPAGGTEAFF
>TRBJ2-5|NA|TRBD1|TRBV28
TGTGCCAGCATTCCTGCCTGGACAGGAGAGACCCAGTACTTC
CASIPAWTGETQYF
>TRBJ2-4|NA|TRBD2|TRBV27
TGTGCCAGCAAATACGGGGGGGGAGAAAACATTCAGTACTTC
CASKYGGGENIQYF
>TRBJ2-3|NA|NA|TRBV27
TGTGCCAGCAGAACAACAGATACGCAGTATTTT
CASRTTDTQYF
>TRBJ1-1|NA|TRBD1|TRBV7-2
TGTGCCAGCAGCATCACCTTTTCAGGGGGCCCTGAAGCTTTCTTT
CASSITFSGGPEAFF
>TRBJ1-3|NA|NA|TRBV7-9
TGTGCCAGCAGCTACTCCCCTCCTAACTCTGGAAACACCATATATTTT
CASSYSPPNSGNTIYF
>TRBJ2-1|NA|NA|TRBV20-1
TGCAGTGCTAGAGTTACTAATGAGCAGTTCTTC
CSARVTNEQFF
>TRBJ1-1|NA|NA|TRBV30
TGTGCCTGGAGTCCCCGGGGGAACACTGAAGCTTTCTTT
CAWSPRGNTEAFF
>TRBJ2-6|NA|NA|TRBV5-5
TGTGCCAGCAGCCTTCGGGTAGGGGTCTCTGGGGCCAACGTCCTGACTTTC
CASSLRVGVSGANVLTF
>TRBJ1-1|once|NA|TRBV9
TGTGCCAGCAGCGTAGTTTCCAGAACGGGAGCTTTCTTT
CASSVVSRTGAFF
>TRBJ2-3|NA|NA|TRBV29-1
TGCAGCGTGACTTCGGGGGATACGCAGTATTTT
CSVTSGDTQYF
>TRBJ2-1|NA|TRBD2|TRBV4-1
TGCGCCAGCAGCCAGGGGGACTACGGCGGCAATGAGCAGTTCTTC
CASSQGDYGGNEQFF
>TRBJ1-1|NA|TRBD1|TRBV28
TGTGCCAGCAGTTTGGGGACAGGGAGCACTGAAGCTTTCTTT
CASSLGTGSTEAFF
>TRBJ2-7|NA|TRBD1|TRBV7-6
TGTGCCACCTCCCAGGGGGCGTCCTACGAGCAGTACTTC
CATSQGASYEQYF
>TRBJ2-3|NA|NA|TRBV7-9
TGTGCCAGCAGCGGGGCGGACAGATACACAGATACGCAGTATTTT
CASSGADRYTDTQYF
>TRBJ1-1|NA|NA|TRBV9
TGTGCCAGCAGCCTTAGTGGGCGGAGGACTGAAGCTTTCTTT
CASSLSGRRTEAFF